This T cell receptor beta chain was identified during a study of blood T cell repertoires in COVID-19 (TCRdb year 2020). Background for the entire study: Samples covering the acute and convalescent phases of COVID-19 were provided by collaborators in the United States, Italy and Spain. The material from the prospective study consisted of cDNA or gDNA derived from T cells, B-cell-depleted T cells, or PBMCs. Subjects who had been exposed to COVID-19, were actively infected with it, or had recovered from it provided the deeply sampled blood TCRbeta repertoires that made up the dataset. The repertoires were released in a freely available public database meant as a resource for research on the immune response to SARS-CoV-2. Samples came from the ongoing ImmuneRACE study (first 160 participants) plus 1,254 subjects from 6 global collaborators. A de-identified subject ID, COVID-19 status, age in years and sex were almost always included in the sample metadata. Where HLA class I and class II types were available, the types were taken from metadata supplied by the sample provider, not from assay-based typing. The paper as a whole reports these results and caveats: The quantity of clinical and demographic metadata differed by source and by participant and was supplied without curation.

Each collaborating institution followed its own protocols to collect whole blood in K2EDTA tubes. For TCRbeta analysis, collaborators shipped samples in one of three forms: frozen whole blood, isolated PBMCs, or DNA extracted from either of those sample types. The immunoSEQ Assay, a bias-controlled multiplex PCR, was used to amplify TCRbeta CDR3 regions from genomic DNA. The source study handled its data this way. The number of nucleated cells in each sample was estimated by amplification of reference gene primers within the assay. Sequence reads were collapsed and filtered to measure the absolute abundance of every unique TCRbeta CDR3 rearrangement. For each sample, productive Simpson clonality was calculated as the square root of Simpson's diversity index across productive rearrangements. Entries here come from immuneACCESS through TCRdb and include only in-frame sequences with V and J called. Some clones fail to appear in such tables; in the studies checked, an unresolved V gene covers under half of the shortfall, and the cause of the remainder is unknown. Clone size and V and J calls were adopted from that table, with D and trimming inferred from the DNA. The sample table contains 150,000 to 200,000 clones; only one count was recorded for 70% to 90% of them. The top ten constitute over 2.5% of the sample.

Comment on this clone: Its antigen is still unknown. It has no much larger one-base neighbor in the sample; base qualities were not kept.

Per the germline V gene, SGHVS is the CDR1 and FNYEAQ is the CDR2. Including the terminal cysteine and phenylalanine, the CDR3 comprises 16 residues. Only the CDR3 portion is preserved as DNA: 48 bases, with reading frame beginning at the first base. V sheds 5 bases and J sheds 2 bases, leaving 18 bases between their ends. The sample taken for sequencing was peripheral blood. The chain couples TRBV7-6 to TRBJ2-5; a tentative D match to TRBD2 spans 6 bases. This clonotype was sampled from a man aged 55-75 years with acute or convalescent COVID-19. Read as DNA, the sequence is TGTGCCAGCAGCGGGCGACTAGGTCGGGGTCAAGAGACCCAGTACTTC. Its protein product is CASSGRLGRGQETQYF.